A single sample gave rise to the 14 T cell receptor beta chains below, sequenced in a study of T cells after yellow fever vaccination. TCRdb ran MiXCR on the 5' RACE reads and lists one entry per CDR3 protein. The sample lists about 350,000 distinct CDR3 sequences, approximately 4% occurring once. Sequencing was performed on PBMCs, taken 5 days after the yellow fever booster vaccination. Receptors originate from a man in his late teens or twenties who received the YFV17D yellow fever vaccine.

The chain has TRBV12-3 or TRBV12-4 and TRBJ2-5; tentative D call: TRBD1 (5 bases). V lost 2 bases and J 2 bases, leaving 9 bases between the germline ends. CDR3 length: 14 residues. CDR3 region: CASSLLGQQETQYF. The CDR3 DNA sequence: TGTGCCAGCAGTTTACTGGGGCAGCAAGAGACCCAGTACTTC.

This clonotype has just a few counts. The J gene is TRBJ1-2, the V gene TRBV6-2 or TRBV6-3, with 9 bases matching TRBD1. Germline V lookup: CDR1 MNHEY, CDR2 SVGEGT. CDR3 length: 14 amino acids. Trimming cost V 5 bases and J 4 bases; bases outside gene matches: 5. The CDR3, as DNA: TGTGCCAGCAGTCGAGGGACAGGGACCTATGGCTACACCTTC. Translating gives CASSRGTGTYGYTF.

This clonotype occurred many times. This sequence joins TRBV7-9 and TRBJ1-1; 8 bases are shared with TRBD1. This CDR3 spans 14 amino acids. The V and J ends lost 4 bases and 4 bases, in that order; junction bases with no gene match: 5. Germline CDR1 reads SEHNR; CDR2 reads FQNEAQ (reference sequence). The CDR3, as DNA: TGTGCCAGCAGCTCGACAGGGGCTATCACTGAAGCTTTCTTT. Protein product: CASSSTGAITEAFF.

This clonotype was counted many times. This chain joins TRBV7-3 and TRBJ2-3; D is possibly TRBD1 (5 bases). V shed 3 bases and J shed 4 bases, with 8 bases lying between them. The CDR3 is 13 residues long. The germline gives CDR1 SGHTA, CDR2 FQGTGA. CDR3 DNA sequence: TGTGCCAGCAGCTTTAGGGGCCCAGATACGCAGTATTTT. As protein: CASSFRGPDTQYF.

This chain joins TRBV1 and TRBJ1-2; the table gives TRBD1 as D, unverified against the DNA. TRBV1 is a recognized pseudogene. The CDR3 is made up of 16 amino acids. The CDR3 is CTSSQASGARLFGYTF. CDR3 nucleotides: TGCACCAGCAGCCAAGCTTCAGGGGCTCGACTTTTCGGCTACACCTTC.

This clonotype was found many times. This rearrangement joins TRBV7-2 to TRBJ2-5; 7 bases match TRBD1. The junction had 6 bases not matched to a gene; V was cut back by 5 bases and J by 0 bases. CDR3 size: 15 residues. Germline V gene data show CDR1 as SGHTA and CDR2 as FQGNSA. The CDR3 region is CASSASQGYQETQYF. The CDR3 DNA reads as TGTGCCAGCAGCGCGTCACAGGGGTACCAAGAGACCCAGTACTTC.

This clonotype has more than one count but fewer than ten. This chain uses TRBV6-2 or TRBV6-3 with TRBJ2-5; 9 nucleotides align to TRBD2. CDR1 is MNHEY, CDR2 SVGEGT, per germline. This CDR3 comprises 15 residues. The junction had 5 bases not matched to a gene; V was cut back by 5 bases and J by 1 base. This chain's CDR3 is CASSASSGVQETQYF. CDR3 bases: TGTGCCAGCAGTGCTTCTAGCGGGGTCCAAGAGACCCAGTACTTC.

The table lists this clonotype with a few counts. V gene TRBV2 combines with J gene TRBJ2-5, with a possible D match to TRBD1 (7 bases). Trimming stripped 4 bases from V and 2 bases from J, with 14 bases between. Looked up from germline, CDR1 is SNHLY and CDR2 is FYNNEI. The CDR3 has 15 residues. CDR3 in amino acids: CASSVNRGGQETQYF. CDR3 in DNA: TGTGCCAGCAGTGTGAACAGGGGAGGTCAAGAGACCCAGTACTTC.

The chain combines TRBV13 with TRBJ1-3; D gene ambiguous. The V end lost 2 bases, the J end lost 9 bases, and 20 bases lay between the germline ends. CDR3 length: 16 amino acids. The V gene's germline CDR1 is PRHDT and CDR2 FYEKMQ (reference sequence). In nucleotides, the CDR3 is TGTGCCAGCAGCTTATTGGGCAGCCTCACCACGGGCACCATATATTTT. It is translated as CASSLLGSLTTGTIYF.

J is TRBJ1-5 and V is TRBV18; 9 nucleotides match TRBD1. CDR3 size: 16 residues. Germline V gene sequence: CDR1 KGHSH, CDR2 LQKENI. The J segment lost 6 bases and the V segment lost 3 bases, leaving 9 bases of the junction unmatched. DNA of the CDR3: TGTGCCAGCTCACCGGGGGACAGGGTTCTGGCTCAGCCCCAGCATTTT. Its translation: CASSPGDRVLAQPQHF.

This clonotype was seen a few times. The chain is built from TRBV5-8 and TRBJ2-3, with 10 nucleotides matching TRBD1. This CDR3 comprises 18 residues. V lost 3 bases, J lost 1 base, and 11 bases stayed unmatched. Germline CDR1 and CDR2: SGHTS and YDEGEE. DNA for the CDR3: TGTGCCAGCAGCTCAGGCGGGACAGGGGATTTTCGCACAGATACGCAGTATTTT. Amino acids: CASSSGGTGDFRTDTQYF.

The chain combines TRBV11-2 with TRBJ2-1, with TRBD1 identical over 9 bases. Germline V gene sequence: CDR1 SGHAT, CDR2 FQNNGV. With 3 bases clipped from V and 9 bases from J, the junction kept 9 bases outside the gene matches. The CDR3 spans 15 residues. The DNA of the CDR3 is TGTGCCAGCAGCTTGGCGGGACAGGGACAGCTTGAGCAGTTCTTC. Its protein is CASSLAGQGQLEQFF.

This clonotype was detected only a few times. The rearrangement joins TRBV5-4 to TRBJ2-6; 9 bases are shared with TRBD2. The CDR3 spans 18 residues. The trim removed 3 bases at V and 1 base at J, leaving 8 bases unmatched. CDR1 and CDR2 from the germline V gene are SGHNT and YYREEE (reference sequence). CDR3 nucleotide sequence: TGTGCCAGCAGCTCCAGCGGGGGGCGAAGGTCTGGGGCCAACGTCCTGACTTTC. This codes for CASSSSGGRRSGANVLTF.

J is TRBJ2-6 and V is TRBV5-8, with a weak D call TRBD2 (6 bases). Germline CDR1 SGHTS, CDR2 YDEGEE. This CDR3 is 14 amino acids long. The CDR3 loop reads CVDPGRPGANVLTF. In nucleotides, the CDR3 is TGTGTGGACCCCGGGAGACCTGGGGCCAACGTCCTGACTTTC.